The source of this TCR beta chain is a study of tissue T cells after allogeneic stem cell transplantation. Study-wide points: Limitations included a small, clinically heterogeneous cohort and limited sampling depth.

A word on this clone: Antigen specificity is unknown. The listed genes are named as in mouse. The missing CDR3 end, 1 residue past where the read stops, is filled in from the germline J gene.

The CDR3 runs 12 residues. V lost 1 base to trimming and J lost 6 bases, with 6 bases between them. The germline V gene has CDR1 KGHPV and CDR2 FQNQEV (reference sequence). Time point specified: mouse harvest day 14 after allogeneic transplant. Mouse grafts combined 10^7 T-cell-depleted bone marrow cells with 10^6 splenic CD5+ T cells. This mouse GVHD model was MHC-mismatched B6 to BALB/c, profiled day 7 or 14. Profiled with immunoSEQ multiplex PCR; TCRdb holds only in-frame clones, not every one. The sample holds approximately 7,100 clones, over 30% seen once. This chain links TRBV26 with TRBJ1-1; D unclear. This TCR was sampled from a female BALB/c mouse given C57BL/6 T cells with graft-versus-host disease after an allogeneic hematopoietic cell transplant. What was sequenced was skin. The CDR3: CASSLLHSEVFF. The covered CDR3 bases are TGTGCCAGCAGTCTGTTACATTCAGAAGTCTTC.